This T cell receptor (beta chain) was sequenced in a study of T cell responses to AZD1222 COVID-19 vaccine (TCRdb year 2021). Concerning the study at large: AZD1222 recipients with second doses at about 4 weeks or about 12 weeks were pooled, because spike-specific TCR depth and breadth did not differ between schedules. Enrollment into the trials was organized by age into subgroups of 18-55, 56-69 and 70-plus years, and those subgroups contained approximately 150, 30 and 60 TCR-sequenced participants, respectively. TCR sequencing was performed for approximately 240 trial participants, of whom some 200 were given two doses of AZD1222 and approximately 25 were given two doses of MenACWY control vaccine.

Comment on this clone: Its recognized antigen is unknown. Base qualities are not provided; no much larger clone lies one nucleotide away.

The time point label corresponds to: baseline before first vaccination. Vaccinee samples were obtained from the UK trials COV001 and COV002, which included a single-blind randomized controlled phase 2/3 trial of AZD1222 (ChAdOx1 nCoV-19) in healthy adults. For TCRbeta chain sequencing, PBMC samples from trial participants were taken at day 0 and at day 28 after the second dose. The CDR3 regions of human TCRbeta chains were analyzed by immunosequencing. Per the original workflow: TCRs in the repertoires were matched against a reference library of SARS-CoV-2-specific TCRs that had been generated with the MIRA antigen-specificity platform. Breadth was defined as the fraction of unique TCRs that were SARS-CoV-2-associated, and depth was defined as the fraction of total T cells that were SARS-CoV-2-associated. Using the MIRA data, every spike-specific TCR was mapped to the spike region that the TCR reacted to and assigned to either a CD4 or a CD8 class. Log10-transformed breadth and depth values were compared by one-way ANOVA with Sidak's multiple comparisons tests. TCRdb limited this immuneACCESS table to in-frame rearrangements with V and J called. A share of clones is missing; checked studies link under half to unresolved V genes, and the rest is unexplained. The DNA was the basis for D and trimming; V, J and clone size are from that table. Present in this sample are more than 140,000 clones, approximately 90% of which were seen just once. The top ten clones comprise approximately 5% of the sample.

Here is what the overall study found, with its caveats: Only five to seven AZD1222 recipients were SARS-CoV-2 seropositive at baseline, limiting conclusions about previously exposed vaccinees. Participants were mostly white British, with more females than males. The authors suggested clonal diversity may have been underestimated. The 56-69-year group was small, and its depth increase did not reach significance, likely because of low power. After two AZD1222 doses, spike-specific TCR breadth and depth were significantly higher than at day 0 and than in MenACWY recipients. Because no day 14 peak-response samples were available, the repertoires could be characterized only after the peak T cell response. The vaccine-associated CD4 TCRs covered the entire spike protein, and the dominant responses fell in regions 160-218 and 743-854. Nearly half of unique spike-specific TCRs reportedly recognized epitopes outside regions mutated in the B.1.351 and B.1.1.7 variants.

CDR1 SEHNR and CDR2 FQNEAQ were looked up in the germline V gene (reference sequence). The CDR3 spans 16 residues, from the cysteine through the phenylalanine. Just CDR3 DNA is preserved here, 48 bases in frame from base 1. V lost 1 base and J lost 0 bases, and the count of bases not matched to a germline gene is 5. This specimen consisted of peripheral blood, obtained on day 0 of AZD1222 vaccination. The V gene is TRBV7-9 and the J gene is TRBJ2-7; 8 of the junction bases match TRBD2. This sequence was found in an adult in good health. The DNA sequence is as follows: TGTGCCAGCAGCTTAGGGAGCGGGAGACCCTCCTACGAGCAGTACTTC. Its translation is CASSLGSGRPSYEQYF.